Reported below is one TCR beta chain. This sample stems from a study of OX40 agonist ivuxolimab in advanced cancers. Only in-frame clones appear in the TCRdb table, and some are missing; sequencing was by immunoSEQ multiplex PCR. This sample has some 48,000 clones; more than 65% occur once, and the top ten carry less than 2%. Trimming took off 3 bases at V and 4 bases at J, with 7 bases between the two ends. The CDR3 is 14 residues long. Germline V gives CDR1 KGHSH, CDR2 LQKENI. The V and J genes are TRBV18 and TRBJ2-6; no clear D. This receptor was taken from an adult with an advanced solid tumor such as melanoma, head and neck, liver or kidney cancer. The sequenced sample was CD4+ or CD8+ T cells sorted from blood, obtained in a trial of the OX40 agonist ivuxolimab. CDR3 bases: TGTGCCAGCTCACCGACGCAGGGGGCCAACGTCCTGACTTTC. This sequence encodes CASSPTQGANVLTF.